Shown below are 9 T cell receptor beta chains from a single sample sequenced in a study of OX40 agonist ivuxolimab in advanced cancers. Profiled with immunoSEQ multiplex PCR; TCRdb holds only in-frame clones, not every one. The repertoire holds roughly 140,000 clones, with roughly 92% as singletons. Source: CD4+ or CD8+ T cells sorted from blood, taken in a trial of the OX40 agonist ivuxolimab. The source is an adult with an advanced solid tumor such as melanoma, head and neck, liver or kidney cancer.

The V and J genes are TRBV5-4 and TRBJ2-5; D might be TRBD1 or TRBD2, each matching 5 bases. Trimming stripped 0 bases from V and 4 bases from J, with 13 bases between. Germline CDR1 is SGHNT and CDR2 is YYREEE (reference sequence). The CDR3 has 15 residues. The CDR3 region has the DNA TGTGCCAGCAGCTTGGGGGGGATCGGGGCAGAGACCCAGTACTTC. Amino acids: CASSLGGIGAETQYF.

The chain has TRBV5-1 and TRBJ1-6, with D possibly matching TRBD1 (6 bases). V lost 0 bases, J lost 6 bases, and 13 bases lay in between. Germline assignment: CDR1 SGHRS and CDR2 YFSETQ. The CDR3 length is 16 residues. DNA for the CDR3: TGCGCCAGCAGCTTGGAGGGGGGGGACATTAATTCACCCCTCCACTTT. Translation: CASSLEGGDINSPLHF.

On this clone itself: This CDR3 is also generated by other DNA sequences in the sample. This sequence joins TRBV11-1 and TRBJ2-1; possible D gene TRBD1, 5 bases. Germline lookup yields CDR1 SGHAT and CDR2 FQDESV (reference sequence). The CDR3 loop spans 15 amino acids. V gave up 0 bases and J gave up 0 bases, with 6 bases separating them. Here the CDR3 DNA reads TGTGCCAGCAGCTTAGCGCAGGGCTCCTACAATGAGCAGTTCTTC. Translated, it gives CASSLAQGSYNEQFF.

A single count supports this clone. The genes are TRBV5-4 and TRBJ2-3; 8 bases align to TRBD2. V lost 2 bases and J lost 0; bases outside the gene matches: 8. From germline, CDR1 is SGHNT and CDR2 YYREEE (reference sequence). The CDR3 sequence is 17 residues long. CDR3 in amino acids: CASSFWLAGSSTDTQYF. The DNA of the CDR3 is TGTGCCAGCAGCTTTTGGCTAGCGGGCTCTAGCACAGATACGCAGTATTTT.

This clone has a handful of counts. The V call is TRBV6-5, the J call TRBJ1-5; no clear D gene. The CDR3 extends over 14 amino acids. CDR1 MNHEY and CDR2 SVGAGI come from the germline V gene. Between the trimmed V and J ends, which lost 5 bases and 4 bases, there was a span of 12 bases. The CDR3 nucleotides are TGTGCCAGCAGTCCCCGTCTTGGAAATCAGCCCCAGCATTTT. Translated, it gives CASSPRLGNQPQHF.

The chain carries TRBV4-2 and TRBJ1-6; 8 nucleotides align to TRBD1. The germline CDR1 and CDR2 sequences are LGHNA and YNFKEQ. The CDR3 is 16 amino acids. After removal of 0 bases from V and 4 bases from J, the junction contained 2 bases not matched to a gene. CDR3 protein: CASSQEGDRYNSPLHF. The CDR3 DNA reads TGTGCCAGCAGCCAAGAAGGGGACAGGTATAATTCACCCCTCCACTTT.

The V gene is TRBV20-1, the J gene TRBJ1-6, with D perhaps matching TRBD1 (5 bases). This CDR3 is built from 11 residues. In germline, CDR1 is DFQATT, CDR2 SNEGSKA (reference sequence). Trimming cost V 2 bases and J 10 bases, with 6 bases left between them. Here the CDR3 reads CSARWGSPLHF. CDR3 DNA: TGCAGTGCTAGATGGGGGTCACCCCTCCACTTT.

This sequence joins TRBV18 and TRBJ1-1; D remains unclear. The germline V gene encodes CDR1 KGHSH and CDR2 LQKENI. The ends were cut back, 0 bases at V and 11 bases at J, with 16 bases in the middle. This CDR3 has 14 residues. CDR3 DNA: TGTGCCAGCTCACCACCGGCTTTTGGTGGGTGGGCTTTCTTT. Its protein is CASSPPAFGGWAFF. Using reference TRBV18 and TRBJ1-1 for the parts outside the CDR3, the full variable domain is NAGVMQNPRHLVRRRGQEARLRCSPMKGHSHVYWYRQLPEEGLKFMVYLQKENIIDESGMPKERFSAEFPKEGPSILRIQQVVRGDSAAYFCASSPPAFGGWAFFGQGTRLTVV.

The genes are TRBV7-3 and TRBJ2-2, with D perhaps matching TRBD1 (6 bases). CDR1 SGHTA and CDR2 FQGTGA come from the germline V gene. The CDR3 spans 13 residues. V dropped 2 bases and J dropped 7 bases, with 8 bases sitting between them. The CDR3 DNA reads as TGTGCCAGCAGCTTAGTACAGGGCGGGGAGCTGTTTTTT. It encodes CASSLVQGGELFF.